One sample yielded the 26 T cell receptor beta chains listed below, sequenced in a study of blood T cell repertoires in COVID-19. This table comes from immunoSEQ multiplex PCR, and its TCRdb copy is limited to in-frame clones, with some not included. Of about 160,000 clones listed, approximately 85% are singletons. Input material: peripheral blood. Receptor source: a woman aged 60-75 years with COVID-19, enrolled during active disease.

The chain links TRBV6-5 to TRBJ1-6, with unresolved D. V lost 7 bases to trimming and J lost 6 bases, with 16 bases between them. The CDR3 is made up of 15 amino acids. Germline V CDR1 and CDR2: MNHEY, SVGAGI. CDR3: CASTPGRQSNSPLHF. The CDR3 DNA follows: TGTGCCAGCACTCCGGGAAGGCAGAGTAATTCACCCCTCCACTTT.

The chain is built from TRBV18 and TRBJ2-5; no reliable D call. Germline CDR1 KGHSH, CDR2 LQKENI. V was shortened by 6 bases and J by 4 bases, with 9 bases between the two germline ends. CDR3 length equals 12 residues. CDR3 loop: CASSRLGETQYF. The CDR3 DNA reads TGTGCCAGCTCGAGGTTGGGAGAGACCCAGTACTTC.

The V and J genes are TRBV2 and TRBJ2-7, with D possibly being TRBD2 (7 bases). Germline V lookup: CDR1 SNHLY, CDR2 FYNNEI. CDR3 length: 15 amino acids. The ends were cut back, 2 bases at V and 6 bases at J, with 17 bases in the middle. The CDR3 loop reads CASSETAGLGGEQYF. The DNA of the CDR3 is TGTGCCAGCAGTGAAACAGCGGGATTAGGGGGCGAGCAGTACTTC.

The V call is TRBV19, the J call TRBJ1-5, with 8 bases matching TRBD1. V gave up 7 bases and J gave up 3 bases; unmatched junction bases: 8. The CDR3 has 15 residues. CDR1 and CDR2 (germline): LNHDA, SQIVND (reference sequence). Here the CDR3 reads CASTSTGGPNQPQHF. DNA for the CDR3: TGTGCCAGTACCTCAACAGGGGGACCCAATCAGCCCCAGCATTTT.

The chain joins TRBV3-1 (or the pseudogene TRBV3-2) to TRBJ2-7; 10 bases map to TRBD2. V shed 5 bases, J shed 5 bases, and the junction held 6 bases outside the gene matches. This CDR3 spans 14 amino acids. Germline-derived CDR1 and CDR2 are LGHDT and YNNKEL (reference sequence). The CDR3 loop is CASSASGGVDEQYV. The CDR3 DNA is TGTGCCAGCAGCGCAAGCGGGGGGGTCGACGAGCAGTACGTC.

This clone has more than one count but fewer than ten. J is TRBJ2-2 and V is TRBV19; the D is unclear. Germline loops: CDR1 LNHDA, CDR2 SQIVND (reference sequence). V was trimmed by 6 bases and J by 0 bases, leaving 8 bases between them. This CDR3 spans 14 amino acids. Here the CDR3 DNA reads TGTGCCAGTAGAGTTCCAGCGAACACCGGGGAGCTGTTTTTT. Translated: CASRVPANTGELFF.

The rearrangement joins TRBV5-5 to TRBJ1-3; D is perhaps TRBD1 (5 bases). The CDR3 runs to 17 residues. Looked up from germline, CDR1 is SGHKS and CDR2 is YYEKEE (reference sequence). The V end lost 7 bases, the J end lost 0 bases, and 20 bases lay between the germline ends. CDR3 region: CASAWGPDMSSGNTIYF. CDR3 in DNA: TGTGCCAGCGCCTGGGGCCCGGACATGAGCTCTGGAAACACCATATATTTT.

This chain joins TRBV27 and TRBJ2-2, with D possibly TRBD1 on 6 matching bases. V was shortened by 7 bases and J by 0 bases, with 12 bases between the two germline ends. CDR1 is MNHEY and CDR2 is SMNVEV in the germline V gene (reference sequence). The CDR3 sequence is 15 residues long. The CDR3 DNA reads TGTGCCAGCACCGGACAGAGACCGAACACCGGGGAGCTGTTTTTT. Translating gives CASTGQRPNTGELFF.

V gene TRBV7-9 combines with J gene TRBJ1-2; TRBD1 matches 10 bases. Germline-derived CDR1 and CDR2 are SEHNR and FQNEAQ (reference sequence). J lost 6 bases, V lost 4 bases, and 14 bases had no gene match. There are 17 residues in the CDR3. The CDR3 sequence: CASSYLGGQGMVDGYTF. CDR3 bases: TGTGCCAGCAGCTACCTGGGGGGACAGGGGATGGTAGATGGCTACACCTTC.

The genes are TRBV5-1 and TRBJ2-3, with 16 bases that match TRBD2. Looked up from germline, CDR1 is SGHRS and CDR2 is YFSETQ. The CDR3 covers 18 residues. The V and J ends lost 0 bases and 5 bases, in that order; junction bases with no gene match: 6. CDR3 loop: CASSLEGLAGGQGDTQYF. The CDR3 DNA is TGCGCCAGCAGCTTGGAGGGACTAGCGGGAGGGCAAGGAGATACGCAGTATTTT.

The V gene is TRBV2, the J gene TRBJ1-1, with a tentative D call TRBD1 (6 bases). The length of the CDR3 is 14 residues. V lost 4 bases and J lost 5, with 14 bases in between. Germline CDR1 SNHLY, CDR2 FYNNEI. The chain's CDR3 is CASSVNRVGTEAFF. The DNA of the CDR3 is TGTGCCAGCAGTGTAAACAGGGTTGGGACTGAAGCTTTCTTT.

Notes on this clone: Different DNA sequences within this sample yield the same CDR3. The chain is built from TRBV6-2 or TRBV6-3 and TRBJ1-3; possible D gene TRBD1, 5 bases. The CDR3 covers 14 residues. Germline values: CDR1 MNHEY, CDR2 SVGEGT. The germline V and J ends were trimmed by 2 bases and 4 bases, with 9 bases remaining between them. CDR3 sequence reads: CASSYAGSGNTIYF. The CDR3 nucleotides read TGTGCCAGCAGTTACGCAGGGTCCGGAAACACCATATATTTT.

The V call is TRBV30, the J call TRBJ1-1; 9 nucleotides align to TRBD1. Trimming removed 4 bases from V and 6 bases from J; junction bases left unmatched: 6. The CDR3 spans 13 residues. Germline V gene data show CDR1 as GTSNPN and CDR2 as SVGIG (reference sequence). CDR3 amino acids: CAWMVTGGSEAFF. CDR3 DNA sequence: TGTGCCTGGATGGTCACAGGGGGCTCTGAAGCTTTCTTT.

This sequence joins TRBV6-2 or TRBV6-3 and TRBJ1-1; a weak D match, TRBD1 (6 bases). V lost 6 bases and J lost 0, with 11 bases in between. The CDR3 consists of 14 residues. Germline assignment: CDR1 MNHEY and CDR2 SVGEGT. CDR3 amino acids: CASSKGEMNTEAFF. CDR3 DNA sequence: TGTGCCAGCAGCAAGGGGGAAATGAACACTGAAGCTTTCTTT.

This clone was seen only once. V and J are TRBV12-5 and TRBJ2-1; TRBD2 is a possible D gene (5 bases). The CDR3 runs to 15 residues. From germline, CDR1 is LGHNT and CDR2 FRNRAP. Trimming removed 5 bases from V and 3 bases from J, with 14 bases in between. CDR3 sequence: CASGQQLGLYNEQFF. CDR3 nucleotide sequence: TGTGCTAGTGGTCAACAACTAGGACTCTACAATGAGCAGTTCTTC.

This CDR3 is CASSFGGVETQYF. The DNA of the CDR3 is TGTGCCAGCAGCTTCGGGGGGGTAGAGACCCAGTACTTC. The rearrangement links TRBV7-9 to TRBJ2-5; TRBD2 matches at 8 bases. Germline values: CDR1 SEHNR, CDR2 FQNEAQ (reference sequence). V shed 3 bases, J shed 4 bases, and the junction held 1 base outside the gene matches. CDR3 size: 13 residues.

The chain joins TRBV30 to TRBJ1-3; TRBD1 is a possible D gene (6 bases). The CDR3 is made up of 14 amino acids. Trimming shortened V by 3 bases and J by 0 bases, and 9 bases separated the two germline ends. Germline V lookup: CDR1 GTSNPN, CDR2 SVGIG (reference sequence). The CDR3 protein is CAWRDRSSGNTIYF. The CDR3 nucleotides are TGTGCCTGGAGGGACAGAAGCTCTGGAAACACCATATATTTT.

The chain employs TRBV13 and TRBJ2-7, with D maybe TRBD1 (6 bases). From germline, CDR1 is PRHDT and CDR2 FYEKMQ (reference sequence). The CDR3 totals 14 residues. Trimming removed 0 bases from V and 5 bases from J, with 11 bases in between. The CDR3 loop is CASSLGQGWNEQYV. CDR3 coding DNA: TGTGCCAGCAGCTTAGGTCAGGGGTGGAACGAGCAGTACGTC.

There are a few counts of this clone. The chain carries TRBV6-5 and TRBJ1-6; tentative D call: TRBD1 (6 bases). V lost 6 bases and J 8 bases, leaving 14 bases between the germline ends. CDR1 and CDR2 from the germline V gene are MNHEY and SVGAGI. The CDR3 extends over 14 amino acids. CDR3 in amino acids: CASRRGQEDSPLHF. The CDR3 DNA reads TGTGCCAGCAGGCGGGGGCAGGAGGATTCACCCCTCCACTTT.

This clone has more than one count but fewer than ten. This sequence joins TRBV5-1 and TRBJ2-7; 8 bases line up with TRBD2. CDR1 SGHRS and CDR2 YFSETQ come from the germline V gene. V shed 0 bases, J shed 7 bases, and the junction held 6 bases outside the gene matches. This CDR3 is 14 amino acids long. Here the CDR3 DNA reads TGCGCCAGCAGCTTGGGGGTAGCGGGGCAAGAGCAGTACGTC. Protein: CASSLGVAGQEQYV.

The CDR3 protein is CASSPTGTATDTQYF. CDR3 sequence (DNA): TGTGCCAGCAGCCCCACCGGGACAGCCACAGATACGCAGTATTTT. V usage is TRBV11-2 and J usage is TRBJ2-3, with 7 positions matching TRBD1. There are 15 residues in the CDR3. Germline lookup yields CDR1 SGHAT and CDR2 FQNNGV. The V segment lost 5 bases and the J segment 2 bases; nucleotides outside the gene matches: 7. Using reference TRBV11-2 and TRBJ2-3 for the parts outside the CDR3, the full variable domain is EAGVAQSPRYKIIEKRQSVAFWCNPISGHATLYWYQQILGQGPKLLIQFQNNGVVDDSQLPKDRFSAERLKGVDSTLKIQPAKLEDSAVYLCASSPTGTATDTQYFGPGTRLTVL.

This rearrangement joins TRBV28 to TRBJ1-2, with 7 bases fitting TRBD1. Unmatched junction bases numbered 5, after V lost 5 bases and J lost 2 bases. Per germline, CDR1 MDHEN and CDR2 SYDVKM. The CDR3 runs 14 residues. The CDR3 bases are TGTGCCAGCAGTAACGGACAGGACAACTATGGCTACACCTTC. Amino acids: CASSNGQDNYGYTF.

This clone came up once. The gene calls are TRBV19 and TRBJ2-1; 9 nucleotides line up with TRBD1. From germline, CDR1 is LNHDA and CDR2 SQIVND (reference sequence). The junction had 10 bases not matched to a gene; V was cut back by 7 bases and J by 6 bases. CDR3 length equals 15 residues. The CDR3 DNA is TGTGCCAGTAACGCCAGAGGGACAGGGTCCAATGAGCAGTTCTTC. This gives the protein CASNARGTGSNEQFF.

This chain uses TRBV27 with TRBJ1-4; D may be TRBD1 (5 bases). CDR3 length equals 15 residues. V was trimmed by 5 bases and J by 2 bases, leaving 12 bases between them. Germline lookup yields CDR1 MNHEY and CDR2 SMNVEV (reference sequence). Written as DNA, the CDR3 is TGTGCCAGCAGTCCCAACAGGTCGACTAATGAAAAACTGTTTTTT. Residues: CASSPNRSTNEKLFF.

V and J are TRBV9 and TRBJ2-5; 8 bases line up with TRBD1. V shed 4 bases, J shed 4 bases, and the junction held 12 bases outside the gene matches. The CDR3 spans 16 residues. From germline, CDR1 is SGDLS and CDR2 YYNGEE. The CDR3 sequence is CASSPRPTGGAETQYF. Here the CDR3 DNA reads TGTGCCAGCAGCCCCCGTCCCACAGGGGGAGCAGAGACCCAGTACTTC.

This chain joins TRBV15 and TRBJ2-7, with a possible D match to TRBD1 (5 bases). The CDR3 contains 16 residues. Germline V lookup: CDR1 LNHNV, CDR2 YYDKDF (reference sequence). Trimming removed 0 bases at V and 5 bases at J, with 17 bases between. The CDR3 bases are TGTGCCACCAGCAGAGAAACAGGCCAAAATGTGGACGAGCAGTACTTC. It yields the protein CATSRETGQNVDEQYF.